A single sample gave rise to the 18 T cell receptor beta chains below, sequenced in a study of T-cell reconstitution after alpha-beta-depleted transplantation in children. Unique molecular identifiers were incorporated when the TCRbeta library was constructed. From the PCR reads, TCRdb called clonotypes with MiXCR, one entry per CDR3 protein. Among over 550,000 distinct CDR3 sequences listed, roughly a tenth were seen once. The sequences come from PBMCs from the stem cell graft donor, collected from the stem cell graft. The origin of the receptors is a human donor who donated a stem cell graft to a child with acute myeloid leukemia.

The chain links TRBV20-1 to TRBJ2-3; TRBD2 is a possible D gene (6 bases). The CDR3 spans 13 residues. Germline V gene sequence: CDR1 DFQATT, CDR2 SNEGSKA (reference sequence). Trimming pared 6 bases from V and 0 bases from J, leaving 10 bases between. CDR3 nucleotide sequence: TGCAGTGCCCACCTAGCGAGCACAGATACGCAGTATTTT. Amino acids: CSAHLASTDTQYF.

The chain links TRBV2 to TRBJ1-1; possibly TRBD1 for D (5 bases). V shed 7 bases and J shed 0 bases, with 12 bases lying between them. CDR3 length equals 14 residues. CDR1 is SNHLY and CDR2 is FYNNEI in the germline V gene. CDR3 loop: CASIAGNMNTEAFF. For the CDR3, the DNA is TGTGCCAGCATTGCAGGGAACATGAACACTGAAGCTTTCTTT.

In its sample, this clonotype was seen a few times. The CDR3 bases are TGCGCCAGCAGCACTAGCGGGAGGATATACGAGCAGTACTTC. This gives the protein CASSTSGRIYEQYF. The rearrangement uses TRBV5-1 and TRBJ2-7, with 12 bases lining up with TRBD2. This CDR3 spans 14 amino acids. The V and J ends lost 4 bases and 4 bases, in that order; junction bases with no gene match: 3. CDR1 and CDR2 (germline): SGHRS, YFSETQ.

This clonotype was observed at least ten times. This chain connects TRBV20-1 to TRBJ2-1, with D hard to call. The CDR3 extends over 11 amino acids. Deletions cut 5 bases from V and 7 bases from J, with 9 bases between. Germline-derived CDR1 and CDR2 are DFQATT and SNEGSKA (reference sequence). DNA of the CDR3: TGCAGTGCTGAAGGGAATAATGAGCAGTTCTTC. Amino acids: CSAEGNNEQFF.

The V gene is TRBV6-2 or TRBV6-3, the J gene TRBJ2-6; D ambiguous. Trimming shortened V by 6 bases and J by 9 bases, and 15 bases separated the two germline ends. Germline CDR1 is MNHEY and CDR2 is SVGEGT. This CDR3 comprises 14 residues. The CDR3 is CASSPPTVDNVLTF. Written as DNA, the CDR3 is TGTGCCAGCAGCCCCCCTACGGTGGACAACGTCCTGACTTTC.

There are many counts of this clonotype. J is TRBJ2-2 and V is TRBV29-1, with D unresolved. Germline CDR1 and CDR2: SQVTM and ANQGSEA. There are 14 residues in the CDR3. The V end was cut by 2 bases, the J end by 4 bases, with 11 bases between. Written as DNA, the CDR3 is TGCAGCGTTGAACAGCGATGGGGCACCGGGGAGCTGTTTTTT. It specifies CSVEQRWGTGELFF.

This clonotype showed up many times. The genes are TRBV4-2 and TRBJ2-1; the D gene is possibly TRBD2 (5 bases). With 1 base removed from V and 7 bases from J, the gap between germline ends came to 14 bases. This CDR3 spans 15 amino acids. Germline V gene lookup returns CDR1 LGHNA and CDR2 YNFKEQ. This CDR3 reads CASSQGGDPRNEQFF. Here the CDR3 DNA reads TGTGCCAGCAGCCAAGGGGGAGACCCCCGGAATGAGCAGTTCTTC.

This clonotype was counted between two and nine times. The chain has TRBV6-2 or TRBV6-3 and TRBJ2-1; no clear D gene. V lost 5 bases and J 5 bases, leaving 19 bases between the germline ends. Looked up from germline, CDR1 is MNHEY and CDR2 is SVGEGT. The CDR3 sequence is 16 residues long. Written as DNA, the CDR3 is TGTGCCAGCAGTCCCCTCCTCCCGCACTTCAACAATGAGCAGTTCTTC. Translation: CASSPLLPHFNNEQFF.

The rearrangement joins TRBV7-3 to TRBJ2-1; tentative D call: TRBD2 (5 bases). The CDR3 has 13 amino acids. Per the germline V gene, CDR1 is SGHTA and CDR2 is FQGTGA. With 4 bases removed from V and 15 bases from J, the gap between germline ends came to 19 bases. CDR3 nucleotide sequence: TGTGCCAGCAGCTCCACCGTCTCGGGATCCCCGTTCTTC. Its translation is CASSSTVSGSPFF.

This clonotype was observed a handful of times. The chain has TRBV6-1 and TRBJ2-7; TRBD2 agrees at 9 bases. After removal of 6 bases from V and 3 bases from J, the junction contained 9 bases not matched to a gene. This CDR3 has 15 amino acids. Germline assignment: CDR1 MNHNS and CDR2 SASEGT. The CDR3 DNA follows: TGTGCCAGCAGCCCCTCTAGCGGGGCCATCTACGAGCAGTACTTC. Its protein is CASSPSSGAIYEQYF.

This chain joins TRBV18 and TRBJ1-3; D unresolved. V shed 2 bases and J shed 0 bases, with 11 bases lying between them. Germline-derived CDR1 and CDR2 are KGHSH and LQKENI. This CDR3 is 16 amino acids long. The CDR3 DNA follows: TGTGCCAGCTCACCATTCGGGGTTCCCTCTGGAAACACCATATATTTT. It specifies CASSPFGVPSGNTIYF.

The chain couples TRBV5-1 to TRBJ2-7; 10 nucleotides agree with TRBD2. The germline CDR1 and CDR2 sequences are SGHRS and YFSETQ. V trimming: 3 bases; J trimming: 5 bases; junction bases outside the gene matches: 2. There are 13 residues in the CDR3. The CDR3 nucleotides are TGCGCCAGCAGCTCCAGCGGGAGGGACGAGCAGTACTTC. This translates into CASSSSGRDEQYF. The full variable domain, in which reference TRBV5-1 and TRBJ2-7 provide the parts outside the CDR3, is KAGVTQTPRYLIKTRGQQVTLSCSPISGHRSVSWYQQTPGQGLQFLFEYFSETQRNKGNFPGRFSGRQFSNSRSEMNVSTLELGDSALYLCASSSSGRDEQYFGPGTRLTVT.

This clonotype was found a few times. CDR3 DNA: TGCAGTGCTAACACGGGAGCAGGGGAGACCCAGTACTTC. It encodes CSANTGAGETQYF. The chain employs TRBV20-1 and TRBJ2-5, with a weak D call TRBD2 (6 bases). V lost 4 bases and J 5 bases, leaving 14 bases between the germline ends. This CDR3 contains 13 residues. CDR1 DFQATT and CDR2 SNEGSKA come from the germline V gene (reference sequence).

The gene calls are TRBV12-3 or TRBV12-4 and TRBJ2-7, with 11 bases that match TRBD1. The CDR3 contains 14 residues. J lost 6 bases, V lost 5 bases, and 6 bases had no gene match. The CDR3 sequence: CASSTPGTGGEQYF. CDR3 DNA: TGTGCCAGCAGTACTCCCGGGACAGGGGGCGAGCAGTACTTC.

This clonotype occurred a few times. The gene calls are TRBV7-3 and TRBJ2-3, with 7 bases fitting TRBD2. Germline loops: CDR1 SGHTA, CDR2 FQGTGA. V lost 3 bases and J lost 3; bases outside the gene matches: 9. The CDR3 length is 16 residues. CDR3 loop: CASSLTPRGSTDTQYF. CDR3 coding DNA: TGTGCCAGCAGCTTGACGCCTCGCGGGAGTACAGATACGCAGTATTTT.

The sample holds many counts of this clonotype. The J gene is TRBJ1-1, the V gene TRBV7-9; D gene ambiguous. The V end was cut by 6 bases, the J end by 1 base, with 9 bases between. CDR1 SEHNR and CDR2 FQNEAQ come from the germline V gene (reference sequence). The CDR3 is 13 residues long. CDR3 coding DNA: TGTGCCAGCAGTCGGGGAACGAACACTGAAGCTTTCTTT. It codes for CASSRGTNTEAFF.

This clonotype occurred a few times. The chain combines TRBV7-2 with TRBJ1-6; TRBD1 matches 10 bases. The V segment lost 5 bases and the J segment 10 bases; nucleotides outside the gene matches: 5. Germline assignment: CDR1 SGHTA and CDR2 FQGNSA. The CDR3 covers 14 residues. CDR3 sequence (DNA): TGTGCCAGCAGCCCGGGACAGGGGATGTCACCCCTCCACTTT. This sequence encodes CASSPGQGMSPLHF.

In its sample, this clonotype was seen many times. This chain connects TRBV25-1 to TRBJ2-3, with D maybe TRBD1 (6 bases). This CDR3 is 15 amino acids long. CDR1 is MGHDK, CDR2 SYGVNS, per germline. Trimming took off 5 bases at V and 6 bases at J, with 18 bases between the two ends. The CDR3 DNA is TGTGCCAGCAGTCTCAGGACAGATCCTCTCGATACGCAGTATTTT. It is translated as CASSLRTDPLDTQYF. Looking up the rest from reference TRBV25-1 and TRBJ2-3 gives the full variable domain: EADIYQTPRYLVIGTGKKITLECSQTMGHDKMYWYQQDPGMELHLIHYSYGVNSTEKGDLSSESTVSRIRTEHFPLTLESARPSHTSQYLCASSLRTDPLDTQYFGPGTRLTVL.